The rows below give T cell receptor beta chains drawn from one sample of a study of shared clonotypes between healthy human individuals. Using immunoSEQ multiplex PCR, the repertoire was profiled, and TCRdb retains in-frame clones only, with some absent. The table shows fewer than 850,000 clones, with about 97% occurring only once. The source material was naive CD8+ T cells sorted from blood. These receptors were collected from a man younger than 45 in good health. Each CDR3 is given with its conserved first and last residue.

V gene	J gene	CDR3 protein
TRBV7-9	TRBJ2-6	CASSIATGPGANVLTF
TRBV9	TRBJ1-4	CASSDTRDKLFF
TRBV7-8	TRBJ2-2	CASSLETWGRGGELFF
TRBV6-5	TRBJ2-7	CASSYIGTRQEQYF
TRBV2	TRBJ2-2	CASSELDLGTGELFF
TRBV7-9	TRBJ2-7	CASSLLGFPYEQYF
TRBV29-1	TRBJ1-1	CSAGLTGNTEAFF
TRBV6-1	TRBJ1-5	CASSAMGAGGNQPQHF
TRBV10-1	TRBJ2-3	CASSESLESDTQYF
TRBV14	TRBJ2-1	CASSQGGPFRGGGYNEQFF
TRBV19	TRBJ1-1	CASSMGQGGTEAFF
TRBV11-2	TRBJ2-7	CASSSPGGTSRAEQYF
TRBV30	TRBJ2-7	CAWSSRARIEGPYEQYF
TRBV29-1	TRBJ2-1	CSVDSGDQWEQFF
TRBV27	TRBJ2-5	CASSPGTGEETQYF
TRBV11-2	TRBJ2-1	CASSFLSGSYNEQFF
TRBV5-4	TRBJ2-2	CASSPTSKTGELFF
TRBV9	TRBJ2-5	CASSSSTSGRGQETQYF
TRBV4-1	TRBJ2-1	CASSQEPGAHEQFF
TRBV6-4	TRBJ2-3	CASSANGGQGDTQYF
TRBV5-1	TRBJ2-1	CASSLAGTGGSGTYNEQFF
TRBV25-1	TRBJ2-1	CASSHRVNEQFF
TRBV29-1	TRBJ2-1	CSVDLIPGQGQDEQFF
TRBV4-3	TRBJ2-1	CASSQDLVARYNEQFF
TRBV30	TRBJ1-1	CAWSVPTAEAFF
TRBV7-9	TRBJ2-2	CASSEVTITGELFF
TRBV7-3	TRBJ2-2	CASSETGELFF
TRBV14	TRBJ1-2	CASSQDRGYTF
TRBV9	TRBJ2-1	CASTRTSGGYNEQFF
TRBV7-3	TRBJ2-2	CASSLTSPANTGELFF
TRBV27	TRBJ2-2	CASSSMSTPGAGGELFF
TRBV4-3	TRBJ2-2	CASSQDLDSGSRPTGELFF
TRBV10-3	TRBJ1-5	CAISESTQNQPQHF
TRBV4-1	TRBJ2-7	CASSKAGTLSYEQYF
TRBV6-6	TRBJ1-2	CASSYTGQGHYGYTF
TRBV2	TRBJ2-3	CASSELGHPNTDTQYF
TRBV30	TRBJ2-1	CAVSGGSYNEQFF
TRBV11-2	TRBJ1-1	CASSPMGTSTEAFF
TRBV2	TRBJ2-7	CASSFTLTRSGYEQYF
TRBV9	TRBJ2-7	CASSLGTSGSYEQYF
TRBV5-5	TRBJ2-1	CASSLAPTSGPYNEQFF
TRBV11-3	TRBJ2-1	CASSLTSGSHEQFF
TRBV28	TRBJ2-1	CASSSGQGAYNEQFF
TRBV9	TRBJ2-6	CASSAGTIRPNVLTF
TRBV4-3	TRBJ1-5	CASSPGTASNQPQHF
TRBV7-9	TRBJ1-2	CASSLLLEGYTF
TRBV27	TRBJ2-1	CASTFSRSAEQFF
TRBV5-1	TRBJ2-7	CASSKGTGDYEQYF
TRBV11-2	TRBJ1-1	CASSPRTAANTEAFF
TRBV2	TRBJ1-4	CASTRSRGMNEKLFF
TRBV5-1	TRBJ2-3	CASSFRGTSTDTQYF
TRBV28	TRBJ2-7	CASKPIPSSYEQYF
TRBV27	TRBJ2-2	CASRLATGELFF